These 15 T cell receptor beta chains share one sample of origin, sequenced in a study of blood T cells in healthy people across ages. The second PCR ran about 6 to 12 cycles with a sample-barcoded 5' primer and J-beta primers. One entry per CDR3 protein, called by TCRdb with MiXCR from the 5' RACE reads. The sample records 1.5 million or so distinct CDR3 sequences, approximately 39% being singletons. The sample consisted of blood. The receptor set was obtained from a woman younger than 30 in good health.

The CDR3 sequence is CSVAEGLNQPQHF. The CDR3 coding sequence is TGCAGTGTTGCCGAAGGTTTGAATCAGCCCCAGCATTTT. The chain recombines TRBV20-1 with TRBJ1-5; D remains unclear. Deletions cut 7 bases from V and 4 bases from J, with 14 bases between. Germline V gene data show CDR1 as DFQATT and CDR2 as SNEGSKA (reference sequence). The CDR3 is made up of 13 amino acids.

The chain carries TRBV7-9 and TRBJ2-1; maybe TRBD2 (6 bases). Trimming shortened V by 7 bases and J by 7 bases, and 11 bases separated the two germline ends. The length of the CDR3 is 12 residues. Germline CDR1 reads SEHNR; CDR2 reads FQNEAQ (reference sequence). CDR3 loop: CASTRAGNEQFF. CDR3 in DNA: TGTGCCAGCACCCGGGCGGGGAATGAGCAGTTCTTC.

The V and J genes are TRBV5-1 and TRBJ2-1; D not resolved. Trimming shortened V by 4 bases and J by 1 base, and 6 bases separated the two germline ends. The CDR3 is 13 residues long. Germline values: CDR1 SGHRS, CDR2 YFSETQ. The CDR3 spells CASSDKSYNEQFF. CDR3 DNA sequence: TGCGCCAGCAGCGATAAGTCCTACAATGAGCAGTTCTTC.

V and J are TRBV20-1 and TRBJ2-4; 7 nucleotides match TRBD2. With V trimmed by 0 bases and J by 0 bases, 2 bases remained unmatched. Germline V CDR1 and CDR2: DFQATT, SNEGSKA (reference sequence). There are 15 residues in the CDR3. The CDR3 sequence: CSAREVAGAKNIQYF. In nucleotides, the CDR3 is TGCAGTGCTAGAGAAGTAGCGGGAGCCAAAAACATTCAGTACTTC.

This chain joins TRBV12-3 or TRBV12-4 and TRBJ1-4; TRBD1 aligns across 9 bases. This CDR3 contains 14 residues. V lost 0 bases, J lost 10 bases, and 3 bases stayed unmatched. The CDR3 DNA reads TGTGCCAGCAGTTTAGCGGGACAGGGCTCAAAACTGTTTTTT. Protein product: CASSLAGQGSKLFF.

The chain joins TRBV20-1 to TRBJ1-5; D perhaps matches TRBD1 (6 bases). Germline V lookup: CDR1 DFQATT, CDR2 SNEGSKA (reference sequence). This CDR3 is 12 amino acids long. V was cut by 6 bases and J by 4 bases, with 10 bases left in between. CDR3 protein: CSAWTANQPQHF. Written as DNA, the CDR3 is TGCAGTGCCTGGACAGCTAATCAGCCCCAGCATTTT.

Only a few counts were recorded for this clonotype. The chain links TRBV6-1 to TRBJ2-3; 7 bases align to TRBD2. Germline V gene lookup returns CDR1 MNHNS and CDR2 SASEGT. The CDR3 loop spans 15 amino acids. J was trimmed by 3 bases and V by 5 bases; bases with no gene match: 8. This CDR3 is CASSSAGLMTDTQYF. CDR3 coding DNA: TGTGCCAGCAGTTCTGCGGGACTAATGACAGATACGCAGTATTTT.

In its sample, this clonotype was seen many times. This sequence joins TRBV4-3 and TRBJ2-1; no reliable D call. Germline V gene lookup returns CDR1 LGHNA and CDR2 YSLEER. This CDR3 spans 18 amino acids. Trimming stripped 0 bases from V and 0 bases from J, with 15 bases between. CDR3 coding DNA: TGCGCCAGCAGCCAAGAGTTTGCTACCACGGGCTCCTACAATGAGCAGTTCTTC. Amino acid sequence: CASSQEFATTGSYNEQFF.

This chain joins TRBV21-1 and TRBJ2-5; TRBD1, the D gene given by the table, was not confirmed from the DNA. The assigned J gene may be wrong: the sequence end matches TRBJ2-7 better. TRBV21-1 corresponds to a pseudogene. The CDR3 spans 17 residues. The CDR3 sequence is CASSKKGPTGQTCEQYF. The CDR3 nucleotides read TGTGCCAGCAGCAAAAAGGGGCCTACGGGACAGACCTGCGAGCAGTACTTC.

The chain uses TRBV28 and TRBJ2-1, with D perhaps given as TRBD1 or TRBD2 (5 bases each). Germline loops: CDR1 MDHEN, CDR2 SYDVKM. This CDR3 spans 16 amino acids. V lost 8 bases and J 6 bases, leaving 23 bases between the germline ends. In DNA form, the CDR3 reads TGTGCCAGCGTAAAGGGGAGATTGTCGGTCTCCAATGAGCAGTTCTTC. It yields the protein CASVKGRLSVSNEQFF.

This sequence joins TRBV4-1 and TRBJ2-1; D possibly corresponds to TRBD1 (6 bases). Germline values: CDR1 MGHRA, CDR2 YSYEKL. The CDR3 runs 15 residues. The V and J ends lost 8 bases and 5 bases respectively, with 19 bases between them. For the CDR3, the DNA is TGCGCCAGCCGCCCCCGGACAGCGACCAACAATGAGCAGTTCTTC. Amino acid sequence: CASRPRTATNNEQFF.

The chain couples TRBV5-1 to TRBJ1-2; TRBD1 matches 10 bases. Trimming at V came to 0 bases and at J to 7 bases, leaving 6 bases not matched to a gene. Germline CDR1 reads SGHRS; CDR2 reads YFSETQ. CDR3 length: 15 amino acids. CDR3 DNA: TGCGCCAGCAGCTTGGACAAAGGGACAGGGGTTGGCTACACCTTC. It codes for CASSLDKGTGVGYTF.

This clonotype was seen only a few times. V gene TRBV10-3 combines with J gene TRBJ1-1; D remains unclear. The germline V and J ends were trimmed by 3 bases and 1 base, with 12 bases remaining between them. Germline assignment: CDR1 ENHRY and CDR2 SYGVKD. This CDR3 spans 15 amino acids. The CDR3 DNA follows: TGTGCCATCAGTGACTCCGACCGCTCGAACACTGAAGCTTTCTTT. Its protein is CAISDSDRSNTEAFF.

This clonotype was seen many times. The DNA for the CDR3 is TGTGCCAGCAGTTCGGACAGGCCCCACGAGCAGTACTTC. It codes for CASSSDRPHEQYF. This chain uses TRBV12-3 or TRBV12-4 with TRBJ2-7; 7 bases are a match to TRBD1. The V segment lost 4 bases and the J segment 5 bases; nucleotides outside the gene matches: 5. This CDR3 region has 13 residues.

As concerns this clonotype: One junction end does not reproduce the germline sequence, and a read error may be involved. The chain employs TRBV6-5 and TRBJ2-4; D is unclear. The J call may be mistaken, given a closer DNA end match to TRBJ2-7. The CDR3 is 13 amino acids. Looked up from germline, CDR1 is MNHEY and CDR2 is SVGAGI. In nucleotides, the CDR3 is TGTGCCAGCAGTGACTCCCTATACTACGAGCAGTACTTC. It encodes CASSDSLYYEQYF.